The sequence of this T cell receptor (beta chain) was determined in a study of immune heterogeneity within non-small cell lung tumors. Study-wide findings and caveats: High-frequency T-cell receptor beta clonotypes were largely distinct between individual patients. Identical dominant CDR3 beta clonotypes were found recurring across a patient's tumor sites, along with site-unique high-frequency clones. Correlation analysis showed that local T-cell clonality was moderately but significantly associated with local tumor mutational burden (R 0.3 to 0.35).

As regards this clonotype: What it recognizes is unknown.

Amplifying TCR beta CDR3 involved multiplex PCR carried out with 32 V and 13 J primers. MiXCR, applied by TCRdb to the multiplex PCR reads, yields one record per CDR3 protein. Found here are about 3,400 distinct CDR3 sequences, about two fifths of them singletons; the top ten hold about 15%. Bulk tumor genomic DNA was the template, and each sample received about 600 ng. Several biopsies were spaced far apart within each primary tumor and obtained as surgery took place. The cohort was untreated, with newly diagnosed non-small cell lung cancer undergoing curative surgery. The germline V and J ends were trimmed by 3 bases and 0 bases, with 5 bases remaining between them. There are 12 residues in the CDR3. CDR1 is GTSNPN, CDR2 SVGIG, per germline (reference sequence).

The receptor's source is a man between 65 and 80 years old with non-small cell lung cancer. Sequencing input: lung tumor tissue. This sequence joins TRBV30 and TRBJ2-5; possible D gene TRBD2, 5 bases. Here the CDR3 DNA reads TGTGCCTGGAGCGGGAACCAAGAGACCCAGTACTTC. This encodes CAWSGNQETQYF.